This T cell receptor beta chain was retrieved from a study of T cell changes during pregnancy in multiple sclerosis. V dropped 2 bases and J dropped 1; count of bases not matched to a gene: 9. The CDR3 has 17 amino acids. Germline lookup yields CDR1 KGHSH and CDR2 LQKENI. TCRdb keeps only in-frame clones here, not all; method: immunoSEQ multiplex PCR. The table includes tens of thousands of clones, 93% detected once. The material was peripheral blood, obtained in the second trimester of pregnancy. The gene calls are TRBV18 and TRBJ2-5; TRBD2 aligns across 8 bases. This clonotype was sampled from a female donor with multiple sclerosis, enrolled in a pregnancy study. CDR3: CASSPKSLAGTQETQYF. As DNA, the CDR3 is TGTGCCAGCTCACCAAAGTCATTAGCGGGGACCCAAGAGACCCAGTACTTC.